The clone carrying this T cell receptor (beta chain) was seen a handful of times. Its target is not known. Sequenced by immunoSEQ multiplex PCR; TCRdb stores in-frame clones only, minus some. The data contain about 23,000 clones, more than 75% of them seen just once; the ten biggest clones take up 14%. This sample is drawn from a study of CD4 T cells in relation to SARS-CoV-2 and coronaviruses. Study as a whole: ViraFEST: roughly 10-day antigen culture of PBMCs, then TCR beta CDR3 sequencing. Negative control cultures got HIV-1 Nef peptides or no peptide. Study-wide points: The cross-reactivity analysis covered only spike protein, not other viral proteins.

This CDR3 has 14 residues. Trimming took 1 base from V and 1 from J, leaving 5 bases between them. Germline CDR1 SEHNR, CDR2 FQNEAQ (reference sequence). Unexposed donor CD4+ T cells date from about 2010-2019, before the COVID-19 pandemic. After ten to eleven days of culture, CD4+ T cells were isolated. Cells permitting, SARS-CoV-2 S/N and four cold-coronavirus spikes were tested on unexposed-donor CD4+ T cells. The sample comprised CD4+ T cells from PBMCs, cultured in vitro. V is TRBV7-9 and J is TRBJ1-5, with D unresolved. The receptor was isolated from a human donor in good health. For the CDR3, the DNA is TGTGCCAGCAGCTTAGATTCCAGCAATCAGCCCCAGCATTTT. Its protein is CASSLDSSNQPQHF.